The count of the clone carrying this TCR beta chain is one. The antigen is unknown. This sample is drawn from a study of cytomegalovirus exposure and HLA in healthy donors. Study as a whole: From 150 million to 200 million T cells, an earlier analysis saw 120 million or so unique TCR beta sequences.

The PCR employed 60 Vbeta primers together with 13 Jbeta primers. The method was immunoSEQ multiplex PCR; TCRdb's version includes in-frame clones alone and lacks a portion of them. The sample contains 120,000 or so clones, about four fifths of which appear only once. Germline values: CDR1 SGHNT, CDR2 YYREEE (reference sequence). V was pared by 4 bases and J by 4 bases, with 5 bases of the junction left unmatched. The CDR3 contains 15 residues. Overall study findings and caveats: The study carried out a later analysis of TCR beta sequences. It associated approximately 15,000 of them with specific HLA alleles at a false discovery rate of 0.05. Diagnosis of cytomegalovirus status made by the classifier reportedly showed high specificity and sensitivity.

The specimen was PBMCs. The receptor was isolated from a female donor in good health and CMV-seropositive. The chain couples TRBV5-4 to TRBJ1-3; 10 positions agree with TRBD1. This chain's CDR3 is CASSLDRGPGNTIYF. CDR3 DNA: TGTGCCAGCAGCCTCGACAGGGGGCCCGGAAACACCATATATTTT.